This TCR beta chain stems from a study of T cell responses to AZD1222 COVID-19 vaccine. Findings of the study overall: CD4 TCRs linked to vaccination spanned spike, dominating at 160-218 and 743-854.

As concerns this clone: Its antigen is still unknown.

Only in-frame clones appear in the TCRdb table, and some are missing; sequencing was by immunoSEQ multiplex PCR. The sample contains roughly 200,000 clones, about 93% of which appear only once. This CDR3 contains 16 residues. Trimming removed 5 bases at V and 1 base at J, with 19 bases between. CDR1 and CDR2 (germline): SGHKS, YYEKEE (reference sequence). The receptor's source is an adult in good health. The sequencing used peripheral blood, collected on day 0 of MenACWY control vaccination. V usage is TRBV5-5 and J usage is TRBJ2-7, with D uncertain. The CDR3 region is CASRSLGGHESYEQYF. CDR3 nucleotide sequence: TGTGCCAGCAGATCCCTGGGCGGCCATGAATCCTACGAGCAGTACTTC. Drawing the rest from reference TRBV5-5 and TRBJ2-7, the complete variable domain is DAGVTQSPTHLIKTRGQQVTLRCSPISGHKSVSWYQQVLGQGPQFIFQYYEKEERGRGNFPDRFSARQFPNYSSELNVNALLLGDSALYLCASRSLGGHESYEQYFGPGTRLTVT.